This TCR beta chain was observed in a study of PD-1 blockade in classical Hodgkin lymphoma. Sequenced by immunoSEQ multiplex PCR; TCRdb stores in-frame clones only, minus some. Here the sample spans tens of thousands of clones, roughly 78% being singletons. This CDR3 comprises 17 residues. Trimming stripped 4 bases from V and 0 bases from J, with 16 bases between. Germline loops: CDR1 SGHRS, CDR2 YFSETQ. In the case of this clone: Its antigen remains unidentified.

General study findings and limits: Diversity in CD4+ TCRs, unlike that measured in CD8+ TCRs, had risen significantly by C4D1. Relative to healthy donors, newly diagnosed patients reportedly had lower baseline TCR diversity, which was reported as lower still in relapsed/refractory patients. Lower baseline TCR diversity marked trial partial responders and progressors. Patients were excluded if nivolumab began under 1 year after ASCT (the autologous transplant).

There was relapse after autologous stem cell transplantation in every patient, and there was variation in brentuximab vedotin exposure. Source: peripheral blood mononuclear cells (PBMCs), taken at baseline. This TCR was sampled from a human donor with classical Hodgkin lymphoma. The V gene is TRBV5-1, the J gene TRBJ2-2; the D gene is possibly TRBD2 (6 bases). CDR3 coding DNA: TGCGCCAGCAGCATCGGAGGGATAGGGCCGAACACCGGGGAGCTGTTTTTT. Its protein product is CASSIGGIGPNTGELFF.